The next 21 T cell receptor beta chains were all read from a single sample in a study of human T cells and chemical hapten exposure. Time point described: pre-sensitization, week 0. Treatment described: therapeutic diphenylcyclopropenone sensitization with weekly scalp DPC. TCRdb analysed the RACE reads with MiXCR anew, one entry per CDR3 protein. This repertoire shows some 360,000 distinct CDR3 sequences, 4.5% to 5.5% found once; its top ten account for 2.6%. The starting material was whole blood, obtained in connection with sensitization to the hapten diphenylcyclopropenone (DPC). These receptors all come from a woman aged 50 to 65 with alopecia areata. Some clones in this sample may be carry-over from other donors' samples.

This clonotype has ten or more counts. Germline and junction disagree at one end, which may indicate a read error. The chain couples TRBV5-1 to TRBJ1-1; 10 bases are shared with TRBD1. CDR3 size: 14 residues. Germline V gene data show CDR1 as SGHRS and CDR2 as YFSETQ. The CDR3 here is CASSWGQGFTEAFF. The CDR3 region has the DNA TGTGCCAGCAGTTGGGGACAGGGGTTCACTGAAGCTTTCTTT.

There are many counts of this clonotype. This chain joins TRBV4-3 and TRBJ2-3, with 8 bases that match TRBD2. Germline V gene data show CDR1 as LGHNA and CDR2 as YSLEER. CDR3 size: 15 residues. The V and J ends lost 6 bases and 3 bases, in that order; junction bases with no gene match: 8. The chain's CDR3 is CASSPGTSRTDTQYF. In DNA, the CDR3 is TGCGCCAGCAGTCCCGGGACTAGTCGGACAGATACGCAGTATTTT.

The J gene is TRBJ1-2, the V gene TRBV20-1; D may be TRBD1 (5 bases). Germline lookup yields CDR1 DFQATT and CDR2 SNEGSKA (reference sequence). This CDR3 is 13 amino acids long. Trimming removed 1 base at V and 4 bases at J, with 10 bases between. This CDR3 reads CSARGGAVYGYTF. In DNA form, the CDR3 reads TGCAGTGCTAGAGGTGGGGCTGTCTATGGCTACACCTTC.

In its sample, this clonotype was seen many times. The chain combines TRBV12-3 or TRBV12-4 with TRBJ1-3; D not resolved. With 7 bases removed from V and 0 bases from J, the gap between germline ends came to 10 bases. The length of the CDR3 is 14 residues. DNA for the CDR3: TGTGCCAGCACCCTGGGAAACTCTGGAAACACCATATATTTT. Protein: CASTLGNSGNTIYF.

The sample holds many counts of this clonotype. The rearrangement links TRBV5-6 to TRBJ1-1; D is possibly TRBD1 (5 bases). The CDR3 is 12 residues long. The germline V gene has CDR1 SGHDT and CDR2 YYEEEE. The V end lost 4 bases, the J end lost 7 bases, and 11 bases lay between the germline ends. The CDR3 DNA sequence: TGTGCCAGCAGCCCCGGGACGGATGAAGCTTTCTTT. Residues: CASSPGTDEAFF.

This clonotype occurred many times. The rearrangement joins TRBV29-1 to TRBJ1-1; no clear D gene. This CDR3 contains 11 residues. V gave up 5 bases and J gave up 4 bases, with 8 bases separating them. The germline V gene encodes CDR1 SQVTM and CDR2 ANQGSEA. As DNA, the CDR3 is TGCAGCGTTCCCCGCGGCACTGAAGCTTTCTTT. As protein: CSVPRGTEAFF.

Many counts were recorded for this clonotype. This rearrangement joins TRBV29-1 to TRBJ2-5; 9 positions agree with TRBD1. V was pared by 7 bases and J by 5 bases, with 11 bases of the junction left unmatched. This CDR3 is built from 14 residues. Germline assignment: CDR1 SQVTM and CDR2 ANQGSEA. CDR3 in amino acids: CSAVLQGAGETQYF. As DNA, the CDR3 is TGCAGCGCCGTCCTACAGGGGGCTGGGGAGACCCAGTACTTC.

The gene calls are TRBV3-1 and TRBJ1-1; no clear D gene. The CDR3 runs 14 residues. The ends were cut back, 4 bases at V and 4 bases at J, with 13 bases in the middle. Looked up from germline, CDR1 is LGHDT and CDR2 is YNNKEL (reference sequence). The CDR3 protein is CASSLVMGGTEAFF. The CDR3, as DNA: TGTGCCAGCAGCCTGGTAATGGGCGGCACTGAAGCTTTCTTT.

The J gene is TRBJ2-1, the V gene TRBV7-8; 11 bases align to TRBD2. With 3 bases clipped from V and 10 bases from J, the junction kept 11 bases outside the gene matches. Germline CDR1 SGHVS, CDR2 FQNEAQ. CDR3 length equals 16 residues. For the CDR3, the DNA is TGTGCCAGCAGCTTCTCCGGGACTAGCGGAGAGAGGGAGCAGTTCTTC. Translated, it gives CASSFSGTSGEREQFF.

This clonotype was seen many times. The chain carries TRBV7-8 and TRBJ2-5; 7 positions match TRBD2. The germline V gene encodes CDR1 SGHVS and CDR2 FQNEAQ. The junction had 8 bases not matched to a gene; V was cut back by 6 bases and J by 4 bases. The CDR3 has 14 amino acids. In DNA form, the CDR3 reads TGTGCCAGCAGATTAAGTGGCGGGGGAGAGACCCAGTACTTC. Translation gives CASRLSGGGETQYF.

The table lists this clonotype with many counts. The chain links TRBV10-3 to TRBJ2-3, with D maybe TRBD2 (6 bases). CDR1 is ENHRY and CDR2 is SYGVKD in the germline V gene. Deletions cut 4 bases from V and 2 bases from J, with 19 bases between. This CDR3 is 17 amino acids long. For the CDR3, the DNA is TGTGCCATCAGTGCACCCTTGCGGAGGGAGTTCACAGATACGCAGTATTTT. Its translation is CAISAPLRREFTDTQYF.

This clonotype was seen at least ten times. This chain connects TRBV12-3 or TRBV12-4 to TRBJ2-3; D call uncertain. Trimming removed 6 bases from V and 0 bases from J, with 7 bases in between. The CDR3 is 13 amino acids. CDR3 sequence reads: CASSRSSTDTQYF. CDR3 nucleotides: TGTGCCAGCAGCCGATCTAGCACAGATACGCAGTATTTT.

V is TRBV6-5 and J is TRBJ1-4, with 7 bases aligning to TRBD1. In germline, CDR1 is MNHEY, CDR2 SVGAGI. CDR3 length: 16 amino acids. J was trimmed by 8 bases and V by 2 bases; bases with no gene match: 11. The CDR3 coding sequence is TGTGCCAGCAGTTACGAGGGGGGCAGGGGGGCCGAAAAACTGTTTTTT. Its protein is CASSYEGGRGAEKLFF.

This clonotype was observed at least ten times. The chain joins TRBV29-1 to TRBJ2-1; possible D gene TRBD2, 5 bases. There are 14 residues in the CDR3. V gave up 4 bases and J gave up 0 bases, with 10 bases separating them. Germline V CDR1 and CDR2: SQVTM, ANQGSEA. The CDR3 DNA reads as TGCAGCGTTGGAGGGCAGAGCTCCTACAATGAGCAGTTCTTC. It encodes CSVGGQSSYNEQFF.

The sample holds many counts of this clonotype. The chain has TRBV18 and TRBJ1-3; no clear D gene. CDR1 and CDR2 (germline): KGHSH, LQKENI. V was trimmed by 0 bases and J by 8 bases, leaving 11 bases between them. CDR3 size: 14 residues. CDR3 in amino acids: CASSPPLSQDTIYF. The CDR3 nucleotides are TGTGCCAGCTCACCACCCCTCAGTCAAGACACCATATATTTT.

This clonotype has more than one count but fewer than ten. The chain links TRBV6-5 to TRBJ1-1, with 7 bases lining up with TRBD1. There are 14 residues in the CDR3. With V trimmed by 2 bases and J by 7 bases, 7 bases remained unmatched. Looked up from germline, CDR1 is MNHEY and CDR2 is SVGAGI. The CDR3 DNA reads TGTGCCAGCAGTTACACAGACAGGGTTGATGAAGCTTTCTTT. It translates to CASSYTDRVDEAFF.

This clonotype showed up just a few times. CDR3 bases: TGCAGTGCTAGAGATAAGGGCTACTCCTACGAGCAGTACTTC. Its protein product is CSARDKGYSYEQYF. The chain joins TRBV20-1 to TRBJ2-7; no reliable D call. This CDR3 has 14 residues. Germline CDR1 reads DFQATT; CDR2 reads SNEGSKA (reference sequence). Trimming removed 0 bases from V and 0 bases from J, with 9 bases in between.

The J gene is TRBJ2-7, the V gene TRBV28, with TRBD2 identical over 9 bases. CDR3 length: 13 amino acids. Unmatched junction bases numbered 7, after V lost 9 bases and J lost 4 bases. Germline V gives CDR1 MDHEN, CDR2 SYDVKM. CDR3 protein: CASSSGIEYEQYF. The CDR3 region has the DNA TGTGCCAGTTCTAGCGGGATAGAATACGAGCAGTACTTC.

This clonotype was found a few times. The gene calls are TRBV5-1 and TRBJ2-1; weak D call: TRBD1 (6 bases). V was trimmed by 5 bases and J by 8 bases, leaving 17 bases between them. The CDR3 consists of 14 residues. The germline gives CDR1 SGHRS, CDR2 YFSETQ. Here the CDR3 reads CASSHSLGGDEQFF. CDR3 sequence (DNA): TGCGCCAGCAGTCACAGCCTTGGGGGCGATGAGCAGTTCTTC.

As for this clonotype: This likely comes from a read error, as the CDR3 has no conserved phenylalanine or tryptophan at its end. This chain connects TRBV27 to TRBJ2-7; 10 bases map to TRBD2. This CDR3 comprises 14 residues. From germline, CDR1 is MNHEY and CDR2 SMNVEV (reference sequence). V lost 4 bases, J lost 6 bases, and 6 bases stayed unmatched. This chain's CDR3 is CASSSTGTSAEQYY. CDR3 sequence (DNA): TGTGCCAGCAGTTCCACCGGGACTAGCGCCGAGCAGTACTAC.

This clonotype has at least ten counts. The rearrangement links TRBV12-3 or TRBV12-4 to TRBJ1-4; tentative D call: TRBD1 (5 bases). The CDR3 extends over 15 amino acids. Trimming removed 6 bases from V and 8 bases from J, with 19 bases in between. DNA for the CDR3: TGTGCCAGCAGAGAAGGGACGGAGGGTTGGGAAAAACTGTTTTTT. It yields the protein CASREGTEGWEKLFF.